The sequence of this TCR beta chain was determined in a study of T cell repertoires in cytomegalovirus infection. Findings of the study overall: Clonotypes of TCR beta that were HLA-C-restricted and CMV-specific dominated the ex vivo response.

The ends were cut back, 2 bases at V and 7 bases at J, with 12 bases in the middle. This CDR3 region has 13 residues. This clonotype was observed at least ten times. Antigen: not known. TCRdb re-derived calls from the reads in MiXCR, one entry per CDR3 protein. The top ten hold approximately 5% of the sample, which has roughly 76,000 distinct CDR3 sequences, 3.7% seen once. V gene TRBV12-3 or TRBV12-4 combines with J gene TRBJ2-7; D gene uncertain. The TCR sequence derives from a human donor in good health (CMV status not recorded). Some clones in this sample may be carry-over from other donors' samples. The sample taken for sequencing was PBMCs. CDR3 sequence reads: CASSLRFSGEQYF. The CDR3 DNA follows: TGTGCCAGCAGTTTAAGGTTCTCGGGTGAGCAGTACTTC.